Below are 25 T cell receptor gamma chains sequenced from a single sample in a study of human gamma delta and Vdelta1 T cells. TCRdb made new clone calls on the PCR reads using CATT. Found here are several thousand gamma-chain clones, 40% to 50% of them singletons; the top ten hold under 3%. No antigens are known for them. The sequenced sample consisted of Vdelta1 gamma-delta T cells from blood grown in culture (DOT cells). The receptors were sampled from a human donor in good health.

The chain has TRGV8 and TRGJ1 or TRGJ2. The length of the CDR3 is 11 residues. The germline gives CDR1 VENAVY, CDR2 YDSYNSRV. V dropped 3 bases and J dropped 11; count of bases not matched to a gene: 7. CDR3 bases: TGTGCCACCTGGGATGGGACGGAGAAACTCTTT. Translated, it gives CATWDGTEKLF.

The chain recombines TRGV4 with TRGJ1 or TRGJ2. The ends lost 4 bases at V and 12 bases at J; junction bases unmatched: 9. The CDR3 length is 11 residues. The germline V gene encodes CDR1 EGSTGY and CDR2 YDSYTSSV. As DNA, the CDR3 is TGTGCCACCTGGGAGGGGGCAATGAAACTCTTT. Protein product: CATWEGAMKLF.

The rearrangement uses TRGV9 and TRGJ1 or TRGJ2. Germline V gene sequence: CDR1 GITISATS, CDR2 ISYDGTV (reference sequence). The CDR3 spans 11 residues. Trimming cost V 5 bases and J 7 bases; bases outside gene matches: 5. CDR3 loop: CALWVFYKKLF. The CDR3 DNA reads TGTGCCTTGTGGGTCTTCTATAAGAAACTCTTT.

This clone was picked up a small number of times. The chain is built from TRGV5 and TRGJ1 or TRGJ2. This CDR3 is 12 amino acids long. Per germline, CDR1 VINAFY and CDR2 YDVSNSKD. J was trimmed by 10 bases and V by 0 bases; bases with no gene match: 6. CDR3 protein: CATWDRHRKKLF. The DNA for the CDR3 is TGTGCCACCTGGGACAGGCATCGAAAGAAACTCTTT.

This clone was seen only a few times. The chain links TRGV9 to TRGJ1 or TRGJ2. CDR1 and CDR2 from the germline V gene are GITISATS and ISYDGTV (reference sequence). V lost 2 bases and J lost 0; bases outside the gene matches: 19. The CDR3 is made up of 19 amino acids. CDR3: CALWEEEVGPRGNYYKKLF. The CDR3 nucleotides are TGTGCCTTGTGGGAGGAGGAGGTCGGACCCCGGGGGAATTATTATAAGAAACTCTTT.

This clone was seen once. This may be a read error: a much more frequent sequence differs by one nucleotide. This chain connects TRGV2 to TRGJ1 or TRGJ2. CDR3 length: 12 amino acids. V dropped 7 bases and J dropped 4; count of bases not matched to a gene: 7. CDR1 is EGSNGY, CDR2 YDSYNSKV, per germline. CDR3 DNA: TGTGCCACCTGTGAAGGGTATTATAAGAAACTCTTT. Amino acids: CATCEGYYKKLF.

This clone was seen more than once but under ten times. The chain joins TRGV4 to TRGJP1. The junction had 9 bases not matched to a gene; V was cut back by 1 base and J by 10 bases. CDR3 length equals 14 residues. The germline V gene encodes CDR1 EGSTGY and CDR2 YDSYTSSV. The DNA for the CDR3 is TGTGCCACCTGGGATGGAAGGGACCCTTGGTTCAAGATATTT. It encodes CATWDGRDPWFKIF.

This clone appeared a few times. Other DNA variants within this sample encode the same CDR3. The V gene is TRGV3, the J gene TRGJ1 or TRGJ2. The CDR3 has 13 residues. Germline V CDR1 and CDR2: VTNTFY, YDVSTARD (reference sequence). V dropped 0 bases and J dropped 6; count of bases not matched to a gene: 5. CDR3 region: CATWDRPSYKKLF. The CDR3 region has the DNA TGTGCCACCTGGGACAGGCCAAGTTATAAGAAACTCTTT.

The chain couples TRGV3 to TRGJ1 or TRGJ2. This CDR3 contains 16 residues. J was trimmed by 0 bases and V by 3 bases; bases with no gene match: 11. Germline V gene lookup returns CDR1 VTNTFY and CDR2 YDVSTARD (reference sequence). The CDR3 bases are TGTGCCACCTGGGACGGTGGCCAAAAGAATTATTATAAGAAACTCTTT. Its translation is CATWDGGQKNYYKKLF.

V is TRGV5 and J is TRGJ1 or TRGJ2. The CDR3 runs to 13 residues. V shed 1 base and J 2 bases; nucleotides not matched to a gene: 2. Germline V CDR1 and CDR2: VINAFY, YDVSNSKD. CDR3 residues: CATWDRDYYKKLF. Written as DNA, the CDR3 is TGTGCCACCTGGGACAGAGATTATTATAAGAAACTCTTT.

This rearrangement joins TRGV2 to TRGJP1. Trimming removed 3 bases from V and 8 bases from J; junction bases left unmatched: 9. Germline V lookup: CDR1 EGSNGY, CDR2 YDSYNSKV. CDR3 length equals 14 residues. The chain's CDR3 is CATWDHPPGWFKIF. The CDR3 bases are TGTGCCACCTGGGACCACCCCCCAGGTTGGTTCAAGATATTT.

Relative to its sample, this clone is medium-sized. Within the sample, other DNA sequences also encode this same CDR3. The chain employs TRGV5 and TRGJ1 or TRGJ2. This CDR3 spans 13 amino acids. The junction had 6 bases not matched to a gene; V was cut back by 0 bases and J by 7 bases. Looked up from germline, CDR1 is VINAFY and CDR2 is YDVSNSKD. The CDR3 DNA reads TGTGCCACCTGGGACAGGCTGGGGTATAAGAAACTCTTT. Translating gives CATWDRLGYKKLF.

Comments on this clone: Different DNA sequences within this sample yield the same CDR3. This sequence joins TRGV5 and TRGJ1 or TRGJ2. This CDR3 spans 12 amino acids. The germline V gene encodes CDR1 VINAFY and CDR2 YDVSNSKD. V gave up 2 bases and J gave up 5 bases; unmatched junction bases: 3. The CDR3, as DNA: TGTGCCACCTGGGACAACGATTATAAGAAACTCTTT. Protein sequence: CATWDNDYKKLF.

The chain employs TRGV4 and TRGJ1 or TRGJ2. This CDR3 is built from 15 residues. The J segment lost 0 bases and the V segment lost 0 bases, leaving 5 bases of the junction unmatched. Germline V gives CDR1 EGSTGY, CDR2 YDSYTSSV. CDR3 sequence: CATWDGLWNYYKKLF. The CDR3 DNA sequence: TGTGCCACCTGGGATGGGCTGTGGAATTATTATAAGAAACTCTTT.

A remark on this clone: This may stem from a read error, because a much larger clone lies one nucleotide away. The chain joins TRGV2 to TRGJ1 or TRGJ2. V lost 0 bases, J lost 12 bases, and 5 bases stayed unmatched. This CDR3 region has 11 residues. CDR1 EGSNGY and CDR2 YDSYNSKV come from the germline V gene. The CDR3 DNA reads as TGTGCCACCTGGGACGGGCGGAGGAAACTCTTT. Its protein product is CATWDGRRKLF.

V is TRGV3 and J is TRGJ1 or TRGJ2. This CDR3 has 13 residues. Germline-derived CDR1 and CDR2 are VTNTFY and YDVSTARD (reference sequence). J gave up 5 bases and V 1 base, and 5 bases lay outside the gene matches. The CDR3 spells CATWDSRDYKKLF. CDR3 bases: TGTGCCACCTGGGACAGTAGGGATTATAAGAAACTCTTT.

The genes are TRGV9 and TRGJ1 or TRGJ2. Trimming cost V 1 base and J 9 bases; bases outside gene matches: 6. Germline CDR1 reads GITISATS; CDR2 reads ISYDGTV (reference sequence). There are 12 residues in the CDR3. The CDR3 is CALWEVKPKKLF. CDR3 sequence (DNA): TGTGCCTTGTGGGAGGTTAAACCTAAGAAACTCTTT.

This clone is labeled as medium-sized. The rearrangement uses TRGV4 and TRGJ1 or TRGJ2. V lost 2 bases and J lost 2; bases outside the gene matches: 3. The germline gives CDR1 EGSTGY, CDR2 YDSYTSSV. The CDR3 sequence is 13 residues long. The CDR3 bases are TGTGCCACCTGGGATGCCCATTATTATAAGAAACTCTTT. It encodes CATWDAHYYKKLF.

V and J are TRGV4 and TRGJ1 or TRGJ2. The CDR3 is made up of 12 amino acids. V lost 1 base and J lost 10; bases outside the gene matches: 7. Germline CDR1 and CDR2: EGSTGY and YDSYTSSV. The CDR3 DNA reads as TGTGCCACCTGGGATGGCCGAGAAAAGAAACTCTTT. Encoded protein: CATWDGREKKLF.

This clone was detected once. The chain has TRGV8 and TRGJ1 or TRGJ2. The CDR3 runs 14 residues. V was pared by 2 bases and J by 3 bases, with 7 bases of the junction left unmatched. Germline CDR1 is VENAVY and CDR2 is YDSYNSRV. The CDR3 is CATWDKECYYKKLF. The CDR3 DNA reads TGTGCCACCTGGGATAAAGAATGTTATTATAAGAAACTCTTT.

V gene TRGV8 combines with J gene TRGJ1 or TRGJ2. Germline CDR1 is VENAVY and CDR2 is YDSYNSRV. The ends lost 1 base at V and 10 bases at J; junction bases unmatched: 7. CDR3 length equals 12 residues. The CDR3 region has the DNA TGTGCCACCTGGGATAGAAGAAGGAAGAAACTCTTT. It translates to CATWDRRRKKLF.

This clone came up a few times. The J gene is TRGJ1 or TRGJ2, the V gene TRGV4. V shed 1 base, J shed 0 bases, and the junction held 12 bases outside the gene matches. This CDR3 contains 17 residues. CDR1 and CDR2 from the germline V gene are EGSTGY and YDSYTSSV. The CDR3 region is CATWDGHRPRNYYKKLF. In nucleotides, the CDR3 is TGTGCCACCTGGGATGGACACCGACCCAGGAATTATTATAAGAAACTCTTT.

With respect to this clone: The same CDR3 arises from other DNA sequences in this sample as well. This chain uses TRGV5 with TRGJ1 or TRGJ2. The trim removed 1 base at V and 0 bases at J, leaving 3 bases unmatched. The CDR3 is 14 residues long. Per germline, CDR1 VINAFY and CDR2 YDVSNSKD. CDR3 sequence (DNA): TGTGCCACCTGGGACAGCCCGAATTATTATAAGAAACTCTTT. Translating gives CATWDSPNYYKKLF.

The rearrangement uses TRGV8 and TRGJ1 or TRGJ2. CDR1 and CDR2 from the germline V gene are VENAVY and YDSYNSRV. The CDR3 consists of 9 residues. V was pared by 5 bases and J by 10 bases, with 2 bases of the junction left unmatched. The CDR3 spells CATWGKKLF. CDR3 sequence (DNA): TGTGCCACCTGGGGAAAGAAACTCTTT.

This clone showed up just a few times. The chain combines TRGV8 with TRGJ1 or TRGJ2. V shed 3 bases, J shed 3 bases, and the junction held 8 bases outside the gene matches. Germline lookup yields CDR1 VENAVY and CDR2 YDSYNSRV. This CDR3 is built from 14 residues. CDR3 residues: CATWDPPAYYKKLF. CDR3 bases: TGTGCCACCTGGGATCCACCCGCTTATTATAAGAAACTCTTT.